These 24 T cell receptor beta chains originate from one sample sequenced in a study of T cells after yellow fever vaccination. In TCRdb, the 5' RACE reads were re-called with MiXCR into one record per CDR3 protein. The sample yields 150,000 or so distinct CDR3 sequences, roughly 6.7% seen once. Material: CD4+ T cells sorted from PBMCs, obtained 10 days after the yellow fever booster vaccination. These receptors were collected from a young man who received the YFV17D yellow fever vaccine.

The table lists this clonotype with many counts. This chain links TRBV29-1 with TRBJ1-1; no clear D. The V gene lost 7 bases and the J gene lost 0 bases, with 18 bases spanning the gap. The CDR3 is 15 residues long. CDR1 SQVTM and CDR2 ANQGSEA come from the germline V gene. This CDR3 reads CSAGAGEGMNTEAFF. In nucleotides, the CDR3 is TGCAGCGCCGGAGCGGGTGAAGGCATGAACACTGAAGCTTTCTTT.

In its sample, this clonotype was seen many times. The rearrangement joins TRBV4-2 to TRBJ2-7; 8 bases are shared with TRBD2. The CDR3 extends over 19 amino acids. Germline-derived CDR1 and CDR2 are LGHNA and YNFKEQ. V dropped 0 bases and J dropped 3; count of bases not matched to a gene: 16. Here the CDR3 reads CASSQDLLAGVDLRYEQYF. The CDR3 region has the DNA TGTGCCAGCAGCCAAGATCTTCTAGCGGGTGTGGACTTACGCTACGAGCAGTACTTC.

This clonotype was recorded at least ten times. The rearrangement links TRBV20-1 to TRBJ2-4; D is uncertain. The CDR3 runs 11 residues. Per germline, CDR1 DFQATT and CDR2 SNEGSKA (reference sequence). V gave up 3 bases and J gave up 5 bases, with 5 bases separating them. The CDR3 protein is CSARLENIQYF. The CDR3 DNA reads as TGCAGTGCTAGGCTGGAAAACATTCAGTACTTC.

This clonotype occurred many times. The genes are TRBV7-2 and TRBJ2-3; D is uncertain. The CDR3 is 13 amino acids. The V end lost 3 bases, the J end lost 3 bases, and 7 bases lay between the germline ends. From germline, CDR1 is SGHTA and CDR2 FQGNSA. The CDR3 spells CASSFLGTDTQYF. CDR3 nucleotide sequence: TGTGCCAGCAGCTTCCTAGGGACAGATACGCAGTATTTT.

V and J are TRBV10-1 and TRBJ2-1; TRBD2 aligns across 7 bases. Trimming removed 0 bases from V and 4 bases from J; junction bases left unmatched: 3. The CDR3 has 15 residues. Germline V gene data show CDR1 as WNHNN and CDR2 as SYGVQD (reference sequence). DNA of the CDR3: TGCGCCAGCAGTGAGTCACGCGGGAGATACAATGAGCAGTTCTTC. Its protein is CASSESRGRYNEQFF.

This clonotype was picked up a small number of times. This chain joins TRBV11-2 and TRBJ2-3; TRBD2 agrees at 10 bases. This CDR3 is built from 14 residues. Germline CDR1 and CDR2: SGHAT and FQNNGV. V shed 1 base, J shed 14 bases, and the junction held 9 bases outside the gene matches. The CDR3 DNA follows: TGTGCCAGCAGCTTAGTAGGGGCTAGCGGGAGAACGTATTTT. Translating gives CASSLVGASGRTYF.

The chain carries TRBV9 and TRBJ2-7; the match to TRBD1 covers 8 bases. The CDR3 loop spans 15 amino acids. Germline trimming cut 4 bases from V and 3 bases from J; bases unmatched to any gene: 9. Germline CDR1 and CDR2: SGDLS and YYNGEE. In DNA, the CDR3 is TGTGCCAGCAGCCCTGGACAGGGAAGCCTCTACGAGCAGTACTTC. Translating it yields CASSPGQGSLYEQYF.

The rearrangement uses TRBV20-1 and TRBJ2-7; D is uncertain. CDR1 DFQATT and CDR2 SNEGSKA come from the germline V gene (reference sequence). V lost 3 bases to trimming and J lost 0 bases, with 9 bases between them. This CDR3 has 13 amino acids. The CDR3 protein is CSASIGNSYEQYF. For the CDR3, the DNA is TGCAGTGCTAGTATTGGAAACTCCTACGAGCAGTACTTC.

This clonotype was seen repeatedly, ten times or more. This CDR3 reads CATMARTGAGANVLTF. CDR3 nucleotide sequence: TGTGCCACCATGGCCCGGACAGGGGCAGGGGCCAACGTCCTGACTTTC. This sequence joins TRBV24-1 and TRBJ2-6, with TRBD1 matching 9 bases. CDR3 length: 16 amino acids. Per germline, CDR1 KGHDR and CDR2 SFDVKD. Losses at the gene ends were 8 bases for V and 4 bases for J; bases not matched to a gene: 8.

V gene TRBV19 combines with J gene TRBJ2-2; TRBD1 agrees at 9 bases. V gave up 8 bases and J gave up 6 bases; unmatched junction bases: 7. Germline V gene data show CDR1 as LNHDA and CDR2 as SQIVND (reference sequence). The CDR3 consists of 14 residues. This chain's CDR3 is CASATGGRPGELFF. CDR3 in DNA: TGTGCCAGTGCAACAGGGGGCCGTCCCGGGGAGCTGTTTTTT.

In this sample, this clonotype turned up many times. CDR3 residues: CASRLQGLVNEKLFF. CDR3 DNA sequence: TGTGCCAGCAGACTACAGGGATTAGTTAATGAAAAACTGTTTTTT. The rearrangement links TRBV5-5 to TRBJ1-4; D is possibly TRBD1 (6 bases). Germline V gene data show CDR1 as SGHKS and CDR2 as YYEKEE (reference sequence). CDR3 length equals 15 residues. The V end was cut by 5 bases, the J end by 4 bases, with 15 bases between.

This clonotype occurred many times. The V gene is TRBV7-8, the J gene TRBJ1-4; D is possibly TRBD1 (5 bases). Germline values: CDR1 SGHVS, CDR2 FQNEAQ. V was shortened by 3 bases and J by 9 bases, with 8 bases between the two germline ends. This CDR3 is 12 amino acids long. This CDR3 is CASSLDTQKLFF. The DNA for the CDR3 is TGTGCCAGCAGCTTGGACACACAAAAACTGTTTTTT.

This clonotype was seen many times. This chain joins TRBV7-2 and TRBJ2-2; D remains ambiguous. The CDR3 runs to 13 residues. V lost 1 base and J lost 7, with 7 bases in between. Germline lookup yields CDR1 SGHTA and CDR2 FQGNSA. The CDR3 protein is CASSLEGNGELFF. The CDR3 DNA reads TGTGCCAGCAGCTTAGAGGGAAACGGGGAGCTGTTTTTT.

Ten or more counts support this clonotype. The CDR3 sequence: CSARAGVDTQYF. The CDR3 DNA sequence: TGCAGTGCTAGAGCGGGAGTAGATACGCAGTATTTT. J is TRBJ2-3 and V is TRBV20-1, with TRBD2 as a possible D gene (6 bases). Germline V gene sequence: CDR1 DFQATT, CDR2 SNEGSKA (reference sequence). The CDR3 contains 12 residues. Between the trimmed V and J ends, which lost 1 base and 5 bases, there was a span of 7 bases.

Ten or more counts support this clonotype. At one end, the junction sequence differs from germline, possibly due to a read error. The rearrangement joins TRBV12-5 to TRBJ2-1; 9 bases are a match to TRBD1. The CDR3 has 13 residues. Germline V gene lookup returns CDR1 LGHNT and CDR2 FRNRAP. CDR3 sequence: CASGLPIRQGVVF. The CDR3 nucleotides are TGTGCTAGTGGTTTGCCGATTCGACAGGGGGTGGTCTTC.

This clonotype came up many times. This chain joins TRBV5-1 and TRBJ2-1, with 9 bases aligning to TRBD2. Germline loops: CDR1 SGHRS, CDR2 YFSETQ. This CDR3 spans 15 amino acids. The V segment lost 0 bases and the J segment 7 bases; nucleotides outside the gene matches: 5. The CDR3 coding sequence is TGCGCCAGCAGCTTGGTTCTAGCGGGGAATAATGAGCAGTTCTTC. Its protein is CASSLVLAGNNEQFF.

This chain joins TRBV20-1 and TRBJ2-7; D is unclear. The CDR3 is 13 amino acids. Per germline, CDR1 DFQATT and CDR2 SNEGSKA (reference sequence). V dropped 3 bases and J dropped 4 bases, with 13 bases sitting between them. Here the CDR3 reads CSARTPMGYEQYF. The DNA of the CDR3 is TGCAGTGCTAGGACTCCCATGGGGTACGAGCAGTACTTC.

The table lists this clonotype with many counts. This rearrangement joins TRBV7-2 to TRBJ2-5; a weak D match, TRBD2 (5 bases). This CDR3 contains 12 residues. Deletions cut 5 bases from V and 4 bases from J, with 8 bases between. CDR1 and CDR2 (germline): SGHTA, FQGNSA. CDR3 in amino acids: CASSRSGETQYF. The CDR3 DNA is TGTGCCAGCAGCCGCAGCGGAGAGACCCAGTACTTC.

This clonotype was counted many times. The chain recombines TRBV30 with TRBJ2-2; 7 bases align to TRBD2. The CDR3 totals 14 residues. Germline-derived CDR1 and CDR2 are GTSNPN and SVGIG (reference sequence). The V gene end was trimmed by 3 bases and the J gene end by 2 bases; junction bases not matched to a gene: 3. CDR3 region: CAWRGGGNTGELFF. The DNA of the CDR3 is TGTGCCTGGAGGGGCGGGGGAAACACCGGGGAGCTGTTTTTT.

The rearrangement joins TRBV12-3 or TRBV12-4 to TRBJ2-5; 10 bases align to TRBD2. The CDR3 has 19 amino acids. V trimming: 7 bases; J trimming: 1 base; junction bases outside the gene matches: 18. CDR3 region: CASTFLPGLANNAQETQYF. The CDR3 DNA reads TGTGCCAGCACCTTCCTCCCGGGACTAGCGAACAACGCCCAAGAGACCCAGTACTTC.

This clonotype came up many times. The chain recombines TRBV27 with TRBJ2-7; 8 bases fit TRBD1. The CDR3 runs to 17 residues. J gave up 6 bases and V 7 bases, and 20 bases lay outside the gene matches. Germline values: CDR1 MNHEY, CDR2 SMNVEV (reference sequence). The chain's CDR3 is CASTPGPGQGPSVEQYF. The CDR3 DNA sequence: TGTGCCAGCACGCCCGGGCCTGGACAGGGCCCTAGCGTCGAGCAGTACTTC.

At least ten counts were recorded for this clonotype. The chain uses TRBV27 and TRBJ2-2, with TRBD2 identical over 14 bases. Trimming cost V 6 bases and J 9 bases; bases outside gene matches: 12. Germline V CDR1 and CDR2: MNHEY, SMNVEV (reference sequence). This CDR3 is built from 17 residues. The CDR3 bases are TGTGCCAGCAGGAGTGAGGGGACTAGCGGGAGCAAACGGGAGCTGTTTTTT. It translates to CASRSEGTSGSKRELFF.

This clonotype was recorded many times. The chain links TRBV7-2 to TRBJ2-3, with 7 bases fitting TRBD2. Germline CDR1 SGHTA, CDR2 FQGNSA. The CDR3 totals 16 residues. With 4 bases clipped from V and 0 bases from J, the junction kept 7 bases outside the gene matches. The CDR3 sequence is CASSSLGSGSTDTQYF. The DNA of the CDR3 is TGTGCCAGCAGCTCCTTGGGTAGCGGGAGCACAGATACGCAGTATTTT.

This clonotype was recorded at least ten times. The chain couples TRBV20-1 to TRBJ1-5, with TRBD1 as a possible D gene (6 bases). Germline V gene data show CDR1 as DFQATT and CDR2 as SNEGSKA (reference sequence). V lost 8 bases to trimming and J lost 0 bases, with 17 bases between them. CDR3 size: 15 residues. CDR3 in DNA: TGCAGTCCATCGGACAGTCTATATAGCAATCAGCCCCAGCATTTT. It specifies CSPSDSLYSNQPQHF.